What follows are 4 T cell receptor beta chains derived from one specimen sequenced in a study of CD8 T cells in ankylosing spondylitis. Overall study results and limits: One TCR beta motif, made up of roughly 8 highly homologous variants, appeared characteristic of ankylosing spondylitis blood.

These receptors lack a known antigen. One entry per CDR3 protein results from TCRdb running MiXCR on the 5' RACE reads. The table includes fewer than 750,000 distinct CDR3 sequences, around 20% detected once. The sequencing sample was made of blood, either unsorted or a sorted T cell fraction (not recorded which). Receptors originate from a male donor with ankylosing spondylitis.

Here the CDR3 DNA reads TGCGCCAGCAGCTTGGCCGAGGAACAAGAGACCCAGTACTTC. This encodes CASSLAEEQETQYF. This sequence joins TRBV5-1 and TRBJ2-5; no clear D. V was pared by 0 bases and J by 2 bases, with 8 bases between. Germline values: CDR1 SGHRS, CDR2 YFSETQ. The CDR3 is made up of 14 amino acids.

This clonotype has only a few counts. CDR3 bases: TGCAGTGCTAGAGGTACAGGGTCCTTCTCTGGAAACACCATATATTTT. It encodes CSARGTGSFSGNTIYF. The chain recombines TRBV20-1 with TRBJ1-3; the D gene is possibly TRBD1 (6 bases). The CDR3 runs 16 residues. Looked up from germline, CDR1 is DFQATT and CDR2 is SNEGSKA (reference sequence). The V end was cut by 1 base, the J end by 0 bases, with 13 bases between.

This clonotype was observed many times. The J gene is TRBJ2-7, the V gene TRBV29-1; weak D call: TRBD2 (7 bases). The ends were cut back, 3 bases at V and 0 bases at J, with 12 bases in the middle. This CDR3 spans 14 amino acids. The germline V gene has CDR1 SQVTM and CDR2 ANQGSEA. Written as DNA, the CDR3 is TGCAGCGTTGAGGGTGGGGGGGCCTCCTACGAGCAGTACTTC. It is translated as CSVEGGGASYEQYF.

The CDR3 region has the DNA TGTGCCAGCAGCCAAGACGGTAGACTAGCGGGGGCCCACAATGAGCAGTTCTTC. Translated, it gives CASSQDGRLAGAHNEQFF. The chain employs TRBV3-1 and TRBJ2-1; 12 bases line up with TRBD2. V dropped 0 bases and J dropped 5; count of bases not matched to a gene: 8. This CDR3 contains 18 residues. Germline V lookup: CDR1 LGHDT, CDR2 YNNKEL (reference sequence).